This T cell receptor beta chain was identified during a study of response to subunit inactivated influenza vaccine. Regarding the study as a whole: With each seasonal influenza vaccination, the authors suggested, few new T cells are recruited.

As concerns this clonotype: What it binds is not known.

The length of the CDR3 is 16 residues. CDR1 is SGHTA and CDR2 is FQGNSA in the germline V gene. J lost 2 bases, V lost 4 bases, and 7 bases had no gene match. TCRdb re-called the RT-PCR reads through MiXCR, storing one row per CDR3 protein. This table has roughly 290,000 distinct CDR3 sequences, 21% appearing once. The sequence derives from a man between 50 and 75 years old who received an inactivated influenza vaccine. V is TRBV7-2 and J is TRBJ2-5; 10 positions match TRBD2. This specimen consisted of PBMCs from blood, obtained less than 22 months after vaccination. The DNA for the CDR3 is TGTGCCAGCAGCTGGGGACTAGCGCCGAGTCAAGAGACCCAGTACTTC. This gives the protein CASSWGLAPSQETQYF.